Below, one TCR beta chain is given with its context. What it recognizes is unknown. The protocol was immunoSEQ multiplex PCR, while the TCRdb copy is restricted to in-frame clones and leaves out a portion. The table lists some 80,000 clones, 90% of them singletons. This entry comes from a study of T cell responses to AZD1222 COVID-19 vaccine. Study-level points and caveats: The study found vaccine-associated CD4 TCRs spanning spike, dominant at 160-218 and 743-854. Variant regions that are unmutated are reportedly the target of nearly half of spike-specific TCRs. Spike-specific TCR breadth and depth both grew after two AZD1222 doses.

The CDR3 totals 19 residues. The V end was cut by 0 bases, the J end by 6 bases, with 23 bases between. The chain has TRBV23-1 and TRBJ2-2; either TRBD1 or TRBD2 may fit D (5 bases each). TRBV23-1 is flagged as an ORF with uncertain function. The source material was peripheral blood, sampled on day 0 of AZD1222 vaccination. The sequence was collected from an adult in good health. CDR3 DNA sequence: TGCGCCAGCAGTCAATCGGACCGGTTAGGGACCCTCAGTCCCGGGGAGCTGTTTTTT. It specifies CASSQSDRLGTLSPGELFF.